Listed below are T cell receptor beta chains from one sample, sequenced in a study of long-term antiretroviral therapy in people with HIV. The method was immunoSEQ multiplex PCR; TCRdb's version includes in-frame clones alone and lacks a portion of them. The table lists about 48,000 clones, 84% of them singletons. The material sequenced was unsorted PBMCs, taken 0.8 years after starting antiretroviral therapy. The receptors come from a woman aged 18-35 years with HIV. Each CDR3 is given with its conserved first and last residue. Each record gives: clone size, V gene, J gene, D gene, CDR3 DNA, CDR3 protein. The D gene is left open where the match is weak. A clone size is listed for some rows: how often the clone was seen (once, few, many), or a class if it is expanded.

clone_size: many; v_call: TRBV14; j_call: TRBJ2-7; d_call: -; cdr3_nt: TGTGCCAGCAGCCAAGGGGAGGTGGACTACGAGCAGTACTTC; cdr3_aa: CASSQGEVDYEQYF
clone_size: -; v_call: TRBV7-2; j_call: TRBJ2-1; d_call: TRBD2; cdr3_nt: TGTGCCAGCAGCTTAAGGGGAAGGACTAGCAATCGCGATGAGCAGTTCTTC; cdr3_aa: CASSLRGRTSNRDEQFF
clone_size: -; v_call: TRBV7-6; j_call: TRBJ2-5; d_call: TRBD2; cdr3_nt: TGTGCCAGCAGCTTGACCACTAGCGGTCTCCAAGAGACCCAGTACTTC; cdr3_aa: CASSLTTSGLQETQYF
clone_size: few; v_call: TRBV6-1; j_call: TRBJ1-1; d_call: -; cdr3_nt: TGTGCCAGCGGGAATAAGGAGAACACTGAAGCTTTCTTT; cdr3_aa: CASGNKENTEAFF
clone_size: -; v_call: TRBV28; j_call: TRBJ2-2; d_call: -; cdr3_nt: TGTGCCAGCAGTCCTTCCTTCGTCGGGGAGCTGTTTTTT; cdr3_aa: CASSPSFVGELFF
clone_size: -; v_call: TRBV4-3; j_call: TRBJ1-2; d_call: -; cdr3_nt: TGCGCCAGCAGCCAAGTCGGGGTTAACTATGGCTACACCTTC; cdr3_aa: CASSQVGVNYGYTF
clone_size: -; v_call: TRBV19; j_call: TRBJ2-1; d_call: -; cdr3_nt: TGTGCCAGTAGTATCCCCCGGGGTATTGAGCAGTTCTTC; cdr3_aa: CASSIPRGIEQFF
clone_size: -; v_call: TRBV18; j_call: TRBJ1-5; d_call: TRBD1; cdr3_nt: TGTGCCAGCTCACCAGTGGACAGGGGCAATCAGCCCCAGCATTTT; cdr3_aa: CASSPVDRGNQPQHF
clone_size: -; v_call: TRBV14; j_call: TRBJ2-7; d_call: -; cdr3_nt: TGTGCCAGCAGCCAAGATGCGCGGAACCTGGGGGAGCAGTACTTC; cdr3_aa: CASSQDARNLGEQYF
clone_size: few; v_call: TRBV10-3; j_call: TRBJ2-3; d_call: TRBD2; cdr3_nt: TGTGCCATCAGAGGACTAGCGGGCACAGATACGCAGTATTTT; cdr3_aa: CAIRGLAGTDTQYF
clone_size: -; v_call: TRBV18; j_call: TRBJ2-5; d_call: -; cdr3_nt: TGTGCCAGCTCACGACGGGACGGTGAAGAGACCCAGTACTTC; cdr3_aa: CASSRRDGEETQYF
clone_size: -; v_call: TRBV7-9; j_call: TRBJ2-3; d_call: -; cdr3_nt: TGTGCCAGCAGCTTAGTACGGGCTGACCCCACAGATACGCAGTATTTT; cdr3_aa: CASSLVRADPTDTQYF
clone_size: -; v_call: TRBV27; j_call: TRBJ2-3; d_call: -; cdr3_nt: TGTGCCAGCAGTCGAAGCACAGATACGCAGTATTTT; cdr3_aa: CASSRSTDTQYF
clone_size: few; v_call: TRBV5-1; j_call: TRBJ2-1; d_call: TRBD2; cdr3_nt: TGCGCCAGCTTCGCGGGGGGGCCACCCTACAATGAGCAGTTCTTC; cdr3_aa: CASFAGGPPYNEQFF
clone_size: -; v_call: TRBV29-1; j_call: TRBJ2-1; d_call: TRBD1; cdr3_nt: TGCAGCGTTGAACCGGCGACAACAGGGGGCTATGAGCAGTTCTTC; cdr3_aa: CSVEPATTGGYEQFF
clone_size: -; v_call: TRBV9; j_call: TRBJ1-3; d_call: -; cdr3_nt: TGTGCCAGTGAGAGCGAGCGAAACACCATATATTTT; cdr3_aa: CASESERNTIYF
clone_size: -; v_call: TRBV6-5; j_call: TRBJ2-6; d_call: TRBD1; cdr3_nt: TGTGCCAGCAGTCGTGACAGGGCTGGGGCCAACGTCCTGACTTTC; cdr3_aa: CASSRDRAGANVLTF
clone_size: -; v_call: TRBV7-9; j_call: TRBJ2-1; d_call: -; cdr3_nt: TGTGCCAGCAGCTTTACACAGATCGATGAGCAGTTCTTC; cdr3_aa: CASSFTQIDEQFF
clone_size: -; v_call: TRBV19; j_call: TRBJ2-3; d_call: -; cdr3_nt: TGTGCCAGTAGTATTGGGGGAAGGAGGGATACGCAGTATTTT; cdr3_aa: CASSIGGRRDTQYF
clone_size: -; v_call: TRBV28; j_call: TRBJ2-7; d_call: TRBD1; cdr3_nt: TGTGCCAGCCTAAGAGGGACAGACTACGAGCAGTACTTC; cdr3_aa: CASLRGTDYEQYF
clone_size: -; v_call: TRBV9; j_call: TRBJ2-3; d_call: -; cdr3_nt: TGTGCCAGCAGCCCAGGGTTTCCCACAGATACGCAGTATTTT; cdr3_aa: CASSPGFPTDTQYF
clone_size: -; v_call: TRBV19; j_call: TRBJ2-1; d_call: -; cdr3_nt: TGTGCCAGTAGCAATAACCCACCGGGCAGCTCCTACAATGAGCAGTTCTTC; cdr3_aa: CASSNNPPGSSYNEQFF
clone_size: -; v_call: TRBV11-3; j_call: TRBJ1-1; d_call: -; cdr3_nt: TGTGCCAGCAGCTTATCCAGAAACACTGAAGCTTTCTTT; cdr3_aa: CASSLSRNTEAFF
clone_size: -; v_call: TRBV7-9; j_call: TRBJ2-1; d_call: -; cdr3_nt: TGTGCCAGCAAAGTCTACGACAATGAGCAGTTCTTC; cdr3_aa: CASKVYDNEQFF
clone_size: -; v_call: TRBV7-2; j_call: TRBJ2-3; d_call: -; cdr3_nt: TGTGCCAGCAGCTTAGGCCTAGCGACCACAGATACGCAGTATTTT; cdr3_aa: CASSLGLATTDTQYF
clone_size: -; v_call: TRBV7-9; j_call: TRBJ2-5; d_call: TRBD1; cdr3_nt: TGTGCCAGCAGCACGGGACAGGGGGGTTTAGCGGAGATCCAAGAGACCCAGTACTTC; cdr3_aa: CASSTGQGGLAEIQETQYF
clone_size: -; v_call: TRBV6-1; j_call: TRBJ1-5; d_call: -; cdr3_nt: TGTGCCAGCAGTGAAGCAGCCGGAAAGCTCATTCATAGCAATCAGCCCCAGCATTTT; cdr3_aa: CASSEAAGKLIHSNQPQHF
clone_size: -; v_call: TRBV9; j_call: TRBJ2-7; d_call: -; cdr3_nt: TGTGCCAGCAGCGTCTCCGCCGTTAGCTCCTACGAGCAGTACTTC; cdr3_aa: CASSVSAVSSYEQYF
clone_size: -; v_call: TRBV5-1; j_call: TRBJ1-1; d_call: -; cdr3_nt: TGCGCCAGCAGCTTGGACAGGGTTGGAACTGAAGCTTTCTTT; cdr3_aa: CASSLDRVGTEAFF
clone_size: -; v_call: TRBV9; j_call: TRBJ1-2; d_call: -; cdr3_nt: TGTGCCAGCAGCGTAGGCGACGGCATCTATGGCTACACCTTC; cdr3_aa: CASSVGDGIYGYTF
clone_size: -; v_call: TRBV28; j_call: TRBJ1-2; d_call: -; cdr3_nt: TGTGCCACCGGAGGGGGGCTCGGGGGCTACACCTTC; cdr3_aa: CATGGGLGGYTF
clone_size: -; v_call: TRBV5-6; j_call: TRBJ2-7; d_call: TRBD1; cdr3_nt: TGTGCCAGCAGCCCTTTCGGGACAGGGGCCTACGAGCAGTACTTC; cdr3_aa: CASSPFGTGAYEQYF
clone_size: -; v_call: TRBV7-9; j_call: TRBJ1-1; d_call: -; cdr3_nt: TGTGCCAGCAGCTACTTACAGGGCTCGAACACTGAAGCTTTCTTT; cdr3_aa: CASSYLQGSNTEAFF
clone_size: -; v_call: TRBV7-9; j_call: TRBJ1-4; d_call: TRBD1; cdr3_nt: TGTGCCAGCAGCCTCCGGGACAGGGGGCTCCAAAATGAAAAACTGTTTTTT; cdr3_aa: CASSLRDRGLQNEKLFF
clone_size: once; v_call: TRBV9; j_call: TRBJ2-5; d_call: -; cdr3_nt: TGTGCCAGCAGCGTAGGGTCGACAGGGAGGGAGACCCAGTACTTC; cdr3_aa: CASSVGSTGRETQYF
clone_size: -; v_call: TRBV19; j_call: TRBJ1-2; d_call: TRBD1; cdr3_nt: TGTGCCAGTAGTATAACAGGGGAGCTCTATGGCTACACCTTC; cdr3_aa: CASSITGELYGYTF
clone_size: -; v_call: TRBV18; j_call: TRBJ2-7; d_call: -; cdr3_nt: TGTGCCAGCTCACCGACAGGCGTCTACGAGCAGTACTTC; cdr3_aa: CASSPTGVYEQYF
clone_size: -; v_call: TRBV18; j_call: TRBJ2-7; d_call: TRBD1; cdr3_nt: TGTGCCAGCTCACCACTAGGGGGCGCAACGTACGAGCAGTACTTC; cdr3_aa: CASSPLGGATYEQYF
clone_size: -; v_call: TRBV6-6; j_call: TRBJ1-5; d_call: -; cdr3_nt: TGTGCCAGCAGTCGACGGAATAGCAATCAGCCCCAGCATTTT; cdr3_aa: CASSRRNSNQPQHF
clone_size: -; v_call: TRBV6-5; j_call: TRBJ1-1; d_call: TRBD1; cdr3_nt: TGTGCCAGCAGTTCTGCCCCAGGACAGGGGTACACTGAAGCTTTCTTT; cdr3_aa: CASSSAPGQGYTEAFF
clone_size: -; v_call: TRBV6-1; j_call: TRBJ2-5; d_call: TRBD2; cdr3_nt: TGTGCCAGCAGAAATAAGCGGGTGGGGGGGGAGACCCAGTACTTC; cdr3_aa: CASRNKRVGGETQYF
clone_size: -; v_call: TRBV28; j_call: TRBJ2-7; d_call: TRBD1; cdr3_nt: TGTGCCAGCGCCCGGGACAGGTACTACGAGCAGTACTTC; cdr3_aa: CASARDRYYEQYF
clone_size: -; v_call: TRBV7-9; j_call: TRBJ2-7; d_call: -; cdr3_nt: TGTGCCAGCACAAACCGAGGGGCCTACGAGCAGTACTTC; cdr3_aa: CASTNRGAYEQYF
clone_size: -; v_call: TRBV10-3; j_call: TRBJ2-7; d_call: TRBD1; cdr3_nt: TGTGCCATCACCGGGACAGGGACCTACGAGCAGTACTTC; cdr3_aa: CAITGTGTYEQYF
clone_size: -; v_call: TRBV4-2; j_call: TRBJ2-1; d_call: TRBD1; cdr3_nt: TGTGCCAGCAGCCAAGCTGTTGGGACAGGGGGCTCTAGGCAGTTCTTC; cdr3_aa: CASSQAVGTGGSRQFF
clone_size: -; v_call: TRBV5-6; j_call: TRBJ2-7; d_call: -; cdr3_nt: TGTGCCAGCAGTTTACGATTCGGGGAGCAGTACTTC; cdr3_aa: CASSLRFGEQYF
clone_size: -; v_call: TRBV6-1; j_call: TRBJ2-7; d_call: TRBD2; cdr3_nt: TGTGCCAGCAGTGAAGGGGAGGGTCCAAACGAGCAGTACTTC; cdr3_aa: CASSEGEGPNEQYF
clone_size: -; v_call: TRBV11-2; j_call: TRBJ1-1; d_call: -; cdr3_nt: TGTGCCAGCAGCTTACAGGGACGCACTGAAGCTTTCTTT; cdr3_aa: CASSLQGRTEAFF
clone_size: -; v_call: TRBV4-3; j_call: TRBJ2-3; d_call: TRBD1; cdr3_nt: TGCGCCAGCAGCCAACTGGACAGGGGGAGGTCAGATACGCAGTATTTT; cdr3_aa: CASSQLDRGRSDTQYF
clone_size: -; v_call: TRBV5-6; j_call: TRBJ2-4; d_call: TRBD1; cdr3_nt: TGTGCCAGCAGCCCGACAGGGAAAGGCATTCAGTACTTC; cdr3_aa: CASSPTGKGIQYF
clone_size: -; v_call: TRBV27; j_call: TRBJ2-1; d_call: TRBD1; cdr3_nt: TGTGCCAGCAGTTTATCCCTACAGGGGTACAATGAGCAGTTCTTC; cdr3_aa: CASSLSLQGYNEQFF
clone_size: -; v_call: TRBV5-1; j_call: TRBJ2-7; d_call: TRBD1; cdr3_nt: TGCGCCAGCAGCCCGTTTCTTACCGGGACAGGGATGGGCGAGCAGTACTTC; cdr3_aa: CASSPFLTGTGMGEQYF
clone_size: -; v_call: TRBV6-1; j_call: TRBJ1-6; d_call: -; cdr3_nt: TGTGCCAGCAGTCGGGGGGATTCACCCCTCCACTTT; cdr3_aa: CASSRGDSPLHF
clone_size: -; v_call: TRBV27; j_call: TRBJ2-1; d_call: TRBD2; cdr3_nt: TGTGCCAGCACTCTAGCGGGAGTGCACAATGAGCAGTTCTTC; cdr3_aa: CASTLAGVHNEQFF
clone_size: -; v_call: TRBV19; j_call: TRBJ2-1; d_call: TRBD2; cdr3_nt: TGTGCCAGTAGTATAGATTCGATTCGGGGGGGAACCAATGAGCAGTTCTTC; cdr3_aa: CASSIDSIRGGTNEQFF
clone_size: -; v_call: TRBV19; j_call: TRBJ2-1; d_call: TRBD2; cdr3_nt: TGTGCCAGTACCGTAGCGGGAGGGCCGTACAATGAGCAGTTCTTC; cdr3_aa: CASTVAGGPYNEQFF
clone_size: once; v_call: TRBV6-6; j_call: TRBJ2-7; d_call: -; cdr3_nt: TGTGCCAGCAGCCATAACCAAGCCGCCTACGAGCAGTACTTC; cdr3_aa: CASSHNQAAYEQYF